Listed here are 10 T cell receptor beta chains from one sample, sequenced in a study of cytomegalovirus exposure and HLA in healthy donors. Libraries were prepared by immunoSEQ multiplex PCR; TCRdb keeps only in-frame clonotypes and omits some of them. Of 68,000 or so clones in the sample, around 97% were seen once. Sequenced input: PBMCs. Receptors were obtained from a man aged 18 to 30 in good health and CMV-seronegative.

The rearrangement links TRBV27 to TRBJ1-1; 7 bases are a match to TRBD1. The junction had 6 bases not matched to a gene; V was cut back by 6 bases and J by 5 bases. In germline, CDR1 is MNHEY, CDR2 SMNVEV (reference sequence). This CDR3 spans 13 amino acids. The CDR3 protein is CASSSTTGTEAFF. DNA of the CDR3: TGTGCCAGCAGCTCGACGACAGGGACTGAAGCTTTCTTT.

This chain connects TRBV5-1 to TRBJ1-1, with 9 bases identical to TRBD1. Germline V CDR1 and CDR2: SGHRS, YFSETQ. J gave up 4 bases and V 3 bases, and 4 bases lay outside the gene matches. The CDR3 length is 14 residues. CDR3 in DNA: TGCGCCAGCAGCTGGACAGGGGCGGGCACTGAAGCTTTCTTT. As protein: CASSWTGAGTEAFF.

The chain is built from TRBV13 and TRBJ1-3; tentatively, D is TRBD1 (6 bases). This CDR3 spans 17 amino acids. Germline CDR1 and CDR2: PRHDT and FYEKMQ (reference sequence). V was trimmed by 0 bases and J by 2 bases, leaving 14 bases between them. The CDR3 nucleotides are TGTGCCAGCAGCTTAGGCCTAGGGGGGGCCGCTGGAAACACCATATATTTT. Translated, it gives CASSLGLGGAAGNTIYF.

The chain recombines TRBV7-9 with TRBJ2-7, with D unclear. V shed 1 base and J shed 0 bases, with 7 bases lying between them. The CDR3 has 14 residues. The germline V gene has CDR1 SEHNR and CDR2 FQNEAQ (reference sequence). The CDR3 DNA reads as TGTGCCAGCAGCTTAGATCGGAGCTCCTACGAGCAGTACTTC. This gives the protein CASSLDRSSYEQYF.

V and J are TRBV19 and TRBJ2-7; the D is unclear. V lost 10 bases, J lost 7 bases, and 17 bases lay in between. The CDR3 sequence is 12 residues long. Per germline, CDR1 LNHDA and CDR2 SQIVND (reference sequence). The CDR3 protein is CATRPRIGEQYF. Here the CDR3 DNA reads TGTGCCACCCGACCTCGCATCGGGGAGCAGTACTTC.

V gene TRBV28 combines with J gene TRBJ2-3, with a weak D call TRBD2 (6 bases). CDR3 length: 15 amino acids. Deletions cut 3 bases from V and 4 bases from J, with 14 bases between. Per germline, CDR1 MDHEN and CDR2 SYDVKM. The CDR3 loop reads CASSFRGGGSDTQYF. The DNA of the CDR3 is TGTGCCAGCAGTTTTCGTGGGGGAGGATCAGATACGCAGTATTTT.

The J gene is TRBJ1-2, the V gene TRBV5-5; 10 nucleotides align to TRBD1. Looked up from germline, CDR1 is SGHKS and CDR2 is YYEKEE (reference sequence). J gave up 4 bases and V 3 bases, and 12 bases lay outside the gene matches. The CDR3 totals 17 residues. The CDR3 sequence is CASSSSRDRGGGYGYTF. CDR3 sequence (DNA): TGTGCCAGCAGCTCGTCCCGGGACAGGGGTGGAGGCTATGGCTACACCTTC.

The CDR3 loop reads CASSLSTAYEQYF. DNA for the CDR3: TGTGCCAGCAGCTTATCTACAGCCTACGAGCAGTACTTC. The chain has TRBV7-2 and TRBJ2-7; no clear D gene. This CDR3 has 13 residues. The V gene lost 2 bases and the J gene lost 2 bases, with 7 bases spanning the gap. In germline, CDR1 is SGHTA, CDR2 FQGNSA. The complete variable domain, with remaining parts taken from reference TRBV7-2 and TRBJ2-7, reads GAGVSQSPSNKVTEKGKDVELRCDPISGHTALYWYRQSLGQGLEFLIYFQGNSAPDKSGLPSDRFSAERTGGSVSTLTIQRTQQEDSAVYLCASSLSTAYEQYFGPGTRLTVT.

The genes are TRBV9 and TRBJ2-3; D might be TRBD2 (5 bases). The V gene lost 4 bases and the J gene lost 6 bases, with 15 bases spanning the gap. This CDR3 has 14 residues. CDR1 SGDLS and CDR2 YYNGEE come from the germline V gene. The CDR3 region has the DNA TGTGCCAGCAGCCCCCGGGAATTGCCGGATACGCAGTATTTT. This gives the protein CASSPRELPDTQYF.

The chain employs TRBV19 and TRBJ1-5; 12 positions agree with TRBD1. Germline loops: CDR1 LNHDA, CDR2 SQIVND (reference sequence). The CDR3 length is 15 residues. Trimming at V came to 6 bases and at J to 6 bases, leaving 6 bases not matched to a gene. CDR3 sequence reads: CASRPGQGASQPQHF. CDR3 coding DNA: TGTGCCAGTAGACCGGGACAGGGGGCTAGTCAGCCCCAGCATTTT.